The following is a TCR beta chain sequence with its context. As yet, its antigen is unknown. Original methodology: Clinicopathological groups differed in CDR3, with these differences serving to build a distant-metastasis classifier for papillary thyroid cancer. TCRdb re-called the PCR reads through MiXCR. For this entry, the V and J calls and clone size follow TCRdb and not the study's own pipeline. The table lists about 27,000 clones, approximately 17% of them singletons, with around 6.1% in the top ten. The sample comes from a study of metastatic and nonmetastatic thyroid tumors. Looking at the study overall: The authors compared repertoires across blood and tumor or nodule tissue from malignant and benign thyroid patients.

Each patient went into thyroid surgery without having received any treatment. Study observations and caveats: Versus benign nodules, malignant thyroid tumors reportedly had significantly higher TCR beta diversity, in blood and tumor.

The CDR3 consists of 16 residues. V was clipped by 5 bases and J by 7 bases; unmatched bases: 14. The V gene's germline CDR1 is DFQATT and CDR2 SNEGSKA (reference sequence). Material: blood. The clonotype originates from a male donor with papillary thyroid cancer or a benign thyroid nodule (not recorded which). Some clones in this sample may be carry-over from other donors' samples. This chain uses TRBV20-1 with TRBJ2-1, with 10 bases fitting TRBD1. Here the CDR3 DNA reads TGCAGTGCTTGGGCCCCCGGGACAGGGGACCGAAATGAGCAGTTCTTC. Protein: CSAWAPGTGDRNEQFF.